These T cell receptor beta chains were read from a single sample in a study of CD8 T cells in ankylosing spondylitis. TCRdb fed the 5' RACE reads into MiXCR, producing one record per CDR3 protein. The table records hundreds of thousands of distinct CDR3 sequences, 10% of them present only once. Sequences were obtained from blood, either unsorted or a sorted T cell fraction (not recorded which). These receptors originate from a male donor with ankylosing spondylitis or in good health (not recorded which). CDR3s include the opening cysteine and the closing phenylalanine or tryptophan. A D gene is named only where the DNA matches it firmly. Rows may omit the clone size; those that give it use once, few, many or a size class.

TRBJ2-1 | few | TRBV12-3/TRBV12-4 | . | CASSLAGTWNEQFF | TGTGCCAGCAGTCTTGCCGGGACATGGAATGAGCAGTTCTTC
TRBJ2-3 | few | TRBV20-1 | . | CSASRSTSTDTQYF | TGCAGTGCTAGCAGATCAACCAGCACAGATACGCAGTATTTT
TRBJ2-6 | . | TRBV12-3/TRBV12-4 | . | CASSIAAPGANVLTF | TGTGCCAGCAGTATCGCGGCCCCAGGGGCCAACGTCCTGACTTTC
TRBJ1-2 | few | TRBV29-1 | . | CSVVVGRGYTF | TGCAGCGTTGTCGTGGGCAGGGGCTACACCTTC
TRBJ2-7 | many | TRBV20-1 | . | CSARIVGNQQYF | TGCAGTGCTAGAATAGTCGGTAACCAGCAGTACTTC
TRBJ2-7 | few | TRBV5-1 | TRBD1 | CASSLGDRVTNEQYF | TGCGCCAGCAGCTTGGGGGACAGGGTTACGAACGAGCAGTACTTC
TRBJ2-2 | . | TRBV9 | TRBD2 | CASSVDVTGAGGVTGELFF | TGTGCCAGCAGCGTAGATGTGACGGGAGCGGGGGGGGTCACCGGGGAGCTGTTTTTT
TRBJ2-3 | many | TRBV5-1 | . | CASSPTEPSTDTQYF | TGCGCCAGCAGTCCGACGGAGCCTAGCACAGATACGCAGTATTTT
TRBJ2-3 | many | TRBV9 | TRBD2 | CASSENSGESTDTQYF | TGTGCCAGCAGCGAGAATAGCGGGGAAAGCACAGATACGCAGTATTTT
TRBJ2-5 | many | TRBV5-1 | TRBD2 | CASSFNSGRETQYF | TGCGCCAGCAGCTTTAACAGCGGGAGGGAGACCCAGTACTTC
TRBJ2-7 | . | TRBV7-9 | . | CASSLDYHPYEQYF | TGTGCCAGCAGCTTAGATTACCATCCCTACGAGCAGTACTTC
TRBJ2-7 | . | TRBV29-1 | TRBD1 | CSVEDQGAYEQYF | TGCAGCGTTGAAGACCAGGGGGCCTACGAGCAGTACTTC
TRBJ1-2 | few | TRBV7-9 | . | CASSLANSAHLGYTF | TGTGCCAGCAGCTTAGCCAACTCGGCACATCTTGGCTACACCTTC
TRBJ1-6 | many | TRBV2 | . | CASSKTDSYNSPLHF | TGTGCCAGCAGTAAAACGGACTCCTATAATTCACCCCTCCACTTT
TRBJ2-3 | many | TRBV6-5 | . | CASSPSPTADTQYF | TGTGCCAGCAGTCCCTCGCCGACAGCAGATACGCAGTATTTT
TRBJ1-2 | few | TRBV2 | . | CASTEEATNYGYTF | TGTGCCAGCACCGAGGAGGCAACTAACTATGGCTACACCTTC
TRBJ2-2 | many | TRBV5-1 | . | CASSPQSSTGELFF | TGCGCCAGCAGCCCACAGAGCAGCACCGGGGAGCTGTTTTTT
TRBJ2-3 | few | TRBV20-1 | . | CSARDFWGAPDTQYF | TGCAGTGCTAGAGATTTCTGGGGGGCCCCAGATACGCAGTATTTT
TRBJ2-2 | few | TRBV19 | TRBD1 | CASSIDGTGNTGELFF | TGTGCCAGTAGTATCGATGGGACAGGGAACACCGGGGAGCTGTTTTTT
TRBJ2-7 | . | TRBV4-2 | TRBD1 | CASSQGDRAIYEQYF | TGTGCCAGCAGCCAAGGGGACAGGGCGATCTACGAGCAGTACTTC
TRBJ1-2 | many | TRBV20-1 | . | CSATPAGNGYTF | TGCAGTGCTACCCCCGCGGGGAATGGCTACACCTTC
TRBJ1-5 | many | TRBV20-1 | . | CSAILMGHRDNQPQHF | TGCAGTGCTATCCTTATGGGCCACAGGGACAATCAGCCCCAGCATTTT
TRBJ2-1 | many | TRBV3-1 | TRBD1 | CASSQGTGTGAYNEQFF | TGTGCCAGCAGCCAAGGGACGGGGACAGGGGCCTACAATGAGCAGTTCTTC
TRBJ1-2 | many | TRBV29-1 | . | CSLIPRPLYGYTF | TGCAGCCTCATACCTCGGCCCCTCTATGGCTACACCTTC
TRBJ2-1 | . | TRBV18 | TRBD2 | CASSPRRGGNEQFF | TGTGCCAGCTCACCGAGGCGGGGGGGCAATGAGCAGTTCTTC
TRBJ2-5 | many | TRBV10-3 | . | CAISEQPPTQYF | TGTGCCATCAGTGAGCAGCCCCCGACCCAGTACTTC
TRBJ2-1 | few | TRBV29-1 | . | CSVDGGTLSSYNEQFF | TGCAGCGTTGATGGCGGCACACTGAGCTCCTACAATGAGCAGTTCTTC
TRBJ1-5 | many | TRBV5-1 | . | CASSLEVGGGNQPQHF | TGCGCCAGCAGCTTGGAAGTAGGGGGGGGCAATCAGCCCCAGCATTTT
TRBJ2-2 | few | TRBV7-3 | TRBD2 | CASSWGGSGELFF | TGTGCCAGCAGCTGGGGGGGATCCGGGGAGCTGTTTTTT
TRBJ2-2 | many | TRBV5-1 | . | CASSPQTSPTGELFF | TGCGCCAGCAGCCCGCAGACTAGTCCCACCGGGGAGCTGTTTTTT
TRBJ2-3 | many | TRBV20-1 | TRBD2 | CSASFASGGAWGTDTQYF | TGCAGTGCTAGTTTCGCTAGCGGGGGGGCCTGGGGCACAGATACGCAGTATTTT
TRBJ2-5 | few | TRBV5-1 | TRBD1 | CASSFGQANQETQYF | TGCGCCAGCAGCTTCGGACAGGCAAACCAAGAGACCCAGTACTTC
TRBJ2-1 | many | TRBV18 | . | CASSPPEGWDEQFF | TGTGCCAGCTCACCACCGGAGGGTTGGGATGAGCAGTTCTTC
TRBJ1-6 | . | TRBV5-1 | . | CASSPEGGVSPLHF | TGCGCCAGCAGCCCCGAGGGGGGCGTCTCACCCCTCCACTTT
TRBJ2-2 | few | TRBV28 | TRBD2 | CASRAGGWAANTGELFF | TGTGCCAGCAGGGCCGGGGGGTGGGCCGCTAACACCGGGGAGCTGTTTTTT
TRBJ1-5 | many | TRBV3-1 | . | CASSQGGVSNQPQHF | TGTGCCAGCAGCCAAGGTGGGGTTAGCAATCAGCCCCAGCATTTT
TRBJ2-1 | many | TRBV5-1 | TRBD2 | CASSAILAGGNNEQFF | TGCGCCAGCAGCGCGATACTAGCGGGGGGGAACAATGAGCAGTTCTTC
TRBJ2-2 | few | TRBV20-1 | . | CSVQLGTLRGGELFF | TGCAGTGTTCAGTTGGGGACACTTCGGGGCGGGGAGCTGTTTTTT
TRBJ2-1 | . | TRBV7-6 | TRBD2 | CASSSDLSGGEYEQFF | TGTGCCAGCAGCTCCGATTTGAGCGGGGGGGAATATGAGCAGTTCTTC
TRBJ2-3 | few | TRBV20-1 | TRBD2 | CSARNSGGTRSPPDTQYF | TGCAGTGCTCGGAATAGCGGGGGCACACGATCCCCCCCAGATACGCAGTATTTT
TRBJ2-7 | few | TRBV18 | TRBD2 | CASSPKSGGNYEQYF | TGTGCCAGCTCACCAAAGAGCGGGGGCAACTACGAGCAGTACTTC
TRBJ1-6 | few | TRBV6-1 | . | CASSEFRDGSPLHF | TGTGCCAGCAGTGAATTTAGGGACGGTTCACCCCTCCACTTT
TRBJ1-1 | many | TRBV5-1 | . | CASSPQSGVPEAFF | TGCGCCAGCAGCCCCCAGAGTGGGGTGCCCGAAGCTTTCTTT
TRBJ2-1 | many | TRBV5-6 | . | CASNQGGPFYNEQFF | TGTGCCAGCAACCAAGGGGGTCCCTTCTACAATGAGCAGTTCTTC
TRBJ2-1 | . | TRBV9 | TRBD2 | CASSDGTSGGAESEQFF | TGTGCCAGCAGCGATGGGACTAGCGGGGGGGCTGAGAGTGAGCAGTTCTTC
TRBJ1-1 | many | TRBV29-1 | . | CSVDEGSGLGNTEAFF | TGCAGCGTTGACGAGGGGTCGGGATTGGGGAACACTGAAGCTTTCTTT
TRBJ1-1 | many | TRBV5-1 | . | CASSPGGLHTEAFF | TGCGCCAGCAGCCCGGGGGGGCTCCACACTGAAGCTTTCTTT
TRBJ2-1 | many | TRBV10-3 | . | CAISEGGAYNEQFF | TGTGCCATCAGTGAGGGAGGGGCCTACAATGAGCAGTTCTTC
TRBJ2-5 | few | TRBV6-5 | TRBD2 | CASRYSGGGEETQYF | TGTGCCAGCAGATATAGCGGGGGGGGCGAGGAGACCCAGTACTTC
TRBJ2-1 | . | TRBV30 | . | CAWSVGGGTNEQFF | TGTGCCTGGAGTGTGGGGGGGGGCACGAATGAGCAGTTCTTC
TRBJ2-5 | many | TRBV6-2/TRBV6-3 | . | CASSFDGSELKVQETQYF | TGTGCCAGCAGTTTTGACGGGAGTGAGCTGAAAGTGCAAGAGACCCAGTACTTC
TRBJ1-5 | many | TRBV5-1 | . | CASSLRSRNQPQHF | TGCGCCAGCAGCTTGAGAAGCCGAAACCAGCCCCAGCATTTT
TRBJ1-2 | many | TRBV24-1 | . | CATSDLPTGSYYGYTF | TGTGCCACCAGTGATTTGCCCACCGGGTCATACTATGGCTACACCTTC
TRBJ2-1 | few | TRBV18 | . | CASSPQGSDYNEQFF | TGTGCCAGCTCACCCCAGGGGTCGGATTACAATGAGCAGTTCTTC
TRBJ1-5 | many | TRBV7-9 | TRBD1 | CASSKGQISQGNQPQHF | TGTGCCAGCAGCAAGGGACAGATTAGTCAAGGCAATCAGCCCCAGCATTTT
TRBJ2-3 | . | TRBV14 | TRBD1 | CASSTTGADTQYF | TGTGCCAGCAGCACCACAGGGGCAGATACGCAGTATTTT
TRBJ2-2 | many | TRBV15 | . | CATSRDLQSTGELFF | TGTGCCACCAGCAGAGATTTACAGAGCACCGGGGAGCTGTTTTTT
TRBJ2-3 | many | TRBV20-1 | . | CSASWGAGPDTQYF | TGCAGTGCTAGTTGGGGCGCGGGCCCAGATACGCAGTATTTT